The source of this T cell receptor beta chain is a study of blood T cells in healthy people across ages. Combining a sample-barcoded 5' primer with a J-beta primer mix, a second PCR ran for roughly 7 to 12 cycles. A minimum of 3 million CDR3-containing paired-end reads was obtained for each sample. TCRdb re-called the 5' RACE reads through MiXCR, storing one row per CDR3 protein. The data hold over 1.5 million distinct CDR3 sequences, with approximately 50% observed a single time. Germline V gene sequence: CDR1 SGHRS, CDR2 YFSETQ. V was clipped by 3 bases and J by 0 bases; unmatched bases: 11. The CDR3 length is 17 residues. The draw of peripheral blood yielded around 10 milliliters from each donor. Study-wide results and caveats: In older individuals, TCR beta diversity per million T cells was lower, falling roughly linearly with age.

This clonotype turned up a few times. Antigen: not known. The chain is built from TRBV5-1 and TRBJ1-1, with 7 bases matching TRBD1. The specimen sequenced was blood. The sequence came from a woman aged 40 to 50 in good health. CDR3 in amino acids: CASSSPGQQLMNTEAFF. In DNA form, the CDR3 reads TGCGCCAGCAGCTCACCGGGACAGCAACTTATGAACACTGAAGCTTTCTTT.